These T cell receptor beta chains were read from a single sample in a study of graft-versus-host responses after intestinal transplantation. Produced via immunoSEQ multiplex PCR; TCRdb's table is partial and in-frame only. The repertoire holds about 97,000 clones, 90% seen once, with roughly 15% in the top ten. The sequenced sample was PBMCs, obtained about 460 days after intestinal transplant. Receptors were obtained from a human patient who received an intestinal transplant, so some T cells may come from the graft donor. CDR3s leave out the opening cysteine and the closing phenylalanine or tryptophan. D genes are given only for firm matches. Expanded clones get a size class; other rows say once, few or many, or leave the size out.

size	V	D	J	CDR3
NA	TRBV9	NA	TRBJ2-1	ASSVLSGRYNEQF
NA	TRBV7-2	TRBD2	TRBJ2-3	ASSLASGRSTDTQY
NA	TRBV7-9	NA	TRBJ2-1	ASSFLMGLSSYNEQF
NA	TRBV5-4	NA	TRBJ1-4	ASSLAPQGTNEKLF
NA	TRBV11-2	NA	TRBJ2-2	ASSLGVLQANTGELF
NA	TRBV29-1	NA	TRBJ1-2	SVATANYGYT
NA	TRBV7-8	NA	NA	ASSLAQGYEQY
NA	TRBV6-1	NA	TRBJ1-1	ASTLGAHTEAF
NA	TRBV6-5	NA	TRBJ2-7	ASSYRGQRSYEQY
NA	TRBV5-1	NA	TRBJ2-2	ASSSSTGELF
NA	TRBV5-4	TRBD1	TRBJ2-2	ASSLRTGSNTGELF
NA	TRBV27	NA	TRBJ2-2	ASSSDGPVGGELF
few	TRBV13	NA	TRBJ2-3	ASSPDSPGTDTQY
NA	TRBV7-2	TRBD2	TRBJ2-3	ASSPGLSHSDTQY
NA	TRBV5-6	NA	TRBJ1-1	ASSPGGAEAF
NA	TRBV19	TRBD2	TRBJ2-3	ASSASGGSTDTQY
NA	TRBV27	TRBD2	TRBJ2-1	ASSTPAGVTRF
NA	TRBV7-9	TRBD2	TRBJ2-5	ASSLAERGETQY